This T cell receptor (beta chain) was recovered during a study of blood T cells in healthy people across ages. The authors ran a second PCR of roughly 6 to 12 cycles using a sample-barcoded 5' primer and a J-beta primer mix. Researchers report that each sample yielded at least 3 million CDR3-containing paired-end reads. TCRdb re-derived calls from the 5' RACE reads in MiXCR, one entry per CDR3 protein. The data show hundreds of thousands of distinct CDR3 sequences, 49% seen once. Total RNA, at least 6 micrograms per sample, was extracted from PBMCs. The sample holds a few counts of this clonotype. Trimming shortened V by 8 bases and J by 1 base, and 18 bases separated the two germline ends. The CDR3 covers 14 residues. The V gene's germline CDR1 is DFQATT and CDR2 SNEGSKA (reference sequence).

V and J are TRBV20-1 and TRBJ2-7; D might be TRBD2 (6 bases). This TCR was sampled from an older woman in good health. The specimen was blood. CDR3 nucleotide sequence: TGCAGTACCGGGGGTACTGCTCTTTCCTACGAGCAGTACTTC. Its translation: CSTGGTALSYEQYF.